This record concerns one T cell receptor beta chain sequence. Its binding antigen is unknown. It has no much larger one-base neighbor in the sample; base qualities were not kept. The sample belongs to a study of T cell responses to AZD1222 COVID-19 vaccine (dated by TCRdb to the early 2020s). A note on the overall study: Because spike-specific TCR depth and breadth did not differ between the two schedules, AZD1222 recipients who got a second dose at roughly 4 weeks were pooled with those who got a second dose at roughly 12 weeks. A total of about 240 trial participants underwent TCR sequencing, of whom some 210 received two doses of AZD1222 and about 25 received two doses of the MenACWY control vaccine. Trial participants were enrolled into age subgroups of 18-55, 56-69 and 70-plus years, which contained about 150, 27 and 61 TCR-sequenced participants, respectively.

The time point tag for this specimen amounts to: baseline before first vaccination. Vaccinee samples were obtained from the UK trials COV001 and COV002, which included a single-blind randomized controlled phase 2/3 trial of AZD1222 (ChAdOx1 nCoV-19) in healthy adults. For TCRbeta chain sequencing, PBMC samples from trial participants were taken at day 0 and at day 28 after the second dose. What the authors observed across the whole study: Spike-specific TCR breadth and depth rose significantly after two AZD1222 doses compared with day 0 and with MenACWY recipients. Because no day 14 peak-response samples were available, the repertoires could be characterized only after the peak T cell response. Epitopes outside the regions mutated in the B.1.351 and B.1.1.7 variants were reportedly recognized by nearly half of the unique spike-specific TCRs. CD4 TCRs associated with the vaccine covered the entire spike protein, and the dominant responses were in regions 160-218 and 743-854. In the small 56-69-year group, the increase in depth fell short of significance, most likely because of low power. Conclusions about previously exposed vaccinees are limited, since just five to seven AZD1222 recipients were seropositive for SARS-CoV-2 at baseline. Participants were mostly white British, with more females than males. The authors suggested clonal diversity may have been underestimated.

The CDR3 regions of human TCRbeta chains were analyzed by immunosequencing. In the original analysis: Repertoire TCRs were checked for matches against a reference library of SARS-CoV-2-specific TCRs that had been generated using the MIRA antigen-specificity platform. Breadth was defined as the fraction of unique TCRs that were SARS-CoV-2-associated, and depth was defined as the fraction of total T cells that were SARS-CoV-2-associated. Each spike-specific TCR was assigned to its reactive spike region and to a CD4 or CD8 class using the MIRA data. Log10-transformed breadth and depth values were compared by one-way ANOVA with Sidak's multiple comparisons tests. The source is immuneACCESS, and TCRdb retained only in-frame sequences with V and J called. Part of the clones is not carried over; for the studies checked, unresolved V genes explain less than half of this, and the remainder is unexplained. The V and J calls and clone size were taken over from that table, and D and trimming were inferred from the DNA. This sample has 95,000 to 150,000 clones in its table, and roughly nine tenths of those were observed once. Clones ranked in the top ten supply roughly 1.6% of the sample.

This clonotype was sampled from an adult in good health. The sample was peripheral blood, taken on day 0 of AZD1222 vaccination.

DNA sequence: TGTGCCAGCAGCTGGGGGACCGGTTCCCAGAGGGGCTACACCTTC. Its protein reads: CASSWGTGSQRGYTF. This chain is built from TRBV5-6 and TRBJ1-2, with TRBD1 as a weak D call on 5 bases. Trimming at the junction amounts to 3 bases on V and 8 bases on J, and the germline ends lie 20 bases apart. The CDR1 and CDR2 encoded by the germline V gene are SGHDT and YYEEEE. Inclusive of the bounding cysteine and phenylalanine, the CDR3 is 15 residues long. The read is trimmed to its CDR3 DNA, 45 bases read in frame from base 1.